This T cell receptor beta chain derives from a study of technical replicates of blood from a handful of donors. CDR3 size: 15 residues. V dropped 0 bases and J dropped 15 bases, with 21 bases sitting between them. Germline V CDR1 and CDR2: LGHNA, YNFKEQ. Sequencing used immunoSEQ multiplex PCR; TCRdb keeps in-frame clones, though not all of them. The table includes 100,000 or so clones, roughly 96% detected once. This clone has just one count. V is TRBV4-2 and J is TRBJ2-1, with D perhaps matching TRBD1 (6 bases). This TCR derives from a human donor in good health. The sequenced sample was T cells isolated from PBMCs. The CDR3 nucleotides are TGTGCCAGCAGCCAAGATAGTACTCGTACAGGGTATTTGTTCTTC. This codes for CASSQDSTRTGYLFF.